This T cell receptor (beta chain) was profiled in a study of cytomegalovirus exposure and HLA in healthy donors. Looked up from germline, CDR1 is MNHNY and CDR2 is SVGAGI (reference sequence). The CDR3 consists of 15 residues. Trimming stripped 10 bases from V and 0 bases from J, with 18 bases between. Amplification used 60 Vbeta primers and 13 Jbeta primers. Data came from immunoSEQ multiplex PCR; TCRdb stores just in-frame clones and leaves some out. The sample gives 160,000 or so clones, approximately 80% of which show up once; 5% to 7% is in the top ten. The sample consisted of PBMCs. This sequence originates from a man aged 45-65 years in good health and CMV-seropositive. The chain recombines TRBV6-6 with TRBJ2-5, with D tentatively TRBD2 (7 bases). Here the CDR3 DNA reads TGTGCCATCTCCCAAGGGGGGGCGAACCAAGAGACCCAGTACTTC. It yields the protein CAISQGGANQETQYF.